This T cell receptor beta chain appears in the sequencing data of a study of cytomegalovirus exposure and HLA in healthy donors. Worth noting for this clone: The antigen remains unidentified.

Germline CDR1 MNHNY, CDR2 SVGAGI (reference sequence). The CDR3 covers 16 residues. Trimming removed 2 bases from V and 5 bases from J; junction bases left unmatched: 7. General study points: Across HLA loci, a later analysis found differing TCR association rates, with DRB1 most and HLA-C fewest. Earlier results showed most TCR beta V segments being productive about 87% or about 30% of the time. Reports state that TCR beta sequences accurately predicted most subjects' HLA-A and HLA-B alleles. V- and J-gene trimming in TCR beta was tied to a missense DCLRE1C variant by an analysis performed later.

The PCR was carried out with 60 Vbeta primers and 13 Jbeta primers. Data came from immunoSEQ multiplex PCR; TCRdb stores just in-frame clones and leaves some out. Found here are about 140,000 clones, around 75% of them singletons; the top ten hold 2.9%. This chain uses TRBV6-6 with TRBJ2-2; 8 bases agree with TRBD2. The source material was PBMCs. This TCR was recovered from a woman aged 25-40 years in good health and CMV-seronegative. CDR3 residues: CASSYTRGGRTGELFF. The CDR3 coding sequence is TGTGCCAGCAGTTACACCCGGGGGGGGAGGACCGGGGAGCTGTTTTTT.